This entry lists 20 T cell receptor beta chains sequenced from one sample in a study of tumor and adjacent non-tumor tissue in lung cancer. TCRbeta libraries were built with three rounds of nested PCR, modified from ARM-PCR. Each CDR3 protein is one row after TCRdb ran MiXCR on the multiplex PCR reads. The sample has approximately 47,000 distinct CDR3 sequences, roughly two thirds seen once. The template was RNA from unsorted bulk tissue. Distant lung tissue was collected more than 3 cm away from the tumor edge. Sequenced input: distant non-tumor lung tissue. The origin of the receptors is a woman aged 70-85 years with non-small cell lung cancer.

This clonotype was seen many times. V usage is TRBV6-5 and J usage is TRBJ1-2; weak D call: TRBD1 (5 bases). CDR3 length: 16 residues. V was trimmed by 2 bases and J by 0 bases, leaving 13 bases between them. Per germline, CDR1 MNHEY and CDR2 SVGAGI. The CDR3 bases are TGTGCCAGCAGTTACGACCTCCGGGGGGCTAACTATGGCTACACCTTC. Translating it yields CASSYDLRGANYGYTF.

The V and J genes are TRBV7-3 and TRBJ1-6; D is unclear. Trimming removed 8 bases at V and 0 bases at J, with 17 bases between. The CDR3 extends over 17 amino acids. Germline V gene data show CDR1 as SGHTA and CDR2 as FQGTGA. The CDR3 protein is CASSLGVGNSYNSPLHF. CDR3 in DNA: TGTGCCAGCTCCCTAGGCGTCGGGAACTCCTATAATTCACCCCTCCACTTT.

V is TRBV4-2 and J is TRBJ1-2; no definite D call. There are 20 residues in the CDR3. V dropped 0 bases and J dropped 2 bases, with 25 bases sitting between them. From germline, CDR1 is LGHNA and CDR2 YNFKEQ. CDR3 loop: CASSQDTLTPNQPINYGYTF. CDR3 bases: TGTGCCAGCAGCCAAGATACGCTCACACCTAACCAACCCATAAACTATGGCTACACCTTC.

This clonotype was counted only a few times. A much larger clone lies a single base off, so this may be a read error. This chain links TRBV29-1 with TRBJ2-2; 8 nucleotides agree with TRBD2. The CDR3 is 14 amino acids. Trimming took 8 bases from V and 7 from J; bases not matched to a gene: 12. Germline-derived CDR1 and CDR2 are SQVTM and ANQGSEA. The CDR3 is CSIRREGRGGELFF. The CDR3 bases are TGCAGCATTCGACGGGAGGGCCGAGGCGGGGAGCTGTTTTTT.

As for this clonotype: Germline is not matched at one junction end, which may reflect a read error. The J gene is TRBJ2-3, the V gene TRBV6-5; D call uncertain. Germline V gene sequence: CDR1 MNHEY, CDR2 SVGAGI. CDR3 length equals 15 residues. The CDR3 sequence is CASSYSFMYTDTRYF. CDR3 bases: TGTGCCAGCAGTTACTCATTTATGTACACAGATACGCGGTATTTT.

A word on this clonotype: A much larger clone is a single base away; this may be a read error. The chain's CDR3 is CATIVPGPAETQYF. CDR3 DNA: TGTGCCACCATTGTCCCGGGACCGGCGGAGACCCAGTACTTC. The rearrangement uses TRBV24-1 and TRBJ2-5, with D possibly called TRBD1 or TRBD2 (5 bases each). The CDR3 is made up of 14 amino acids. The ends were cut back, 8 bases at V and 5 bases at J, with 17 bases in the middle. Germline CDR1 is KGHDR and CDR2 is SFDVKD.

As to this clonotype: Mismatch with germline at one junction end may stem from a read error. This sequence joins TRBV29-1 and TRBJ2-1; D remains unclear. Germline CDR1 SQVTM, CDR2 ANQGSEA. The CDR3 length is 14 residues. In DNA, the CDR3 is TGCAGCATCGAGCCCGGTTTTAGCTACAATGAGCAGTTCTTT. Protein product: CSIEPGFSYNEQFF.

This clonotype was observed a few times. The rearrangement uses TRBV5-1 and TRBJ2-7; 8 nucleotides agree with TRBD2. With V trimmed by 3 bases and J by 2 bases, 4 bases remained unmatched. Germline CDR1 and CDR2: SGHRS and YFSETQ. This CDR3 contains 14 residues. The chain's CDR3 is CASSSSGPPYEQYF. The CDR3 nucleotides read TGCGCCAGCAGCTCTAGCGGGCCGCCCTACGAGCAGTACTTC.

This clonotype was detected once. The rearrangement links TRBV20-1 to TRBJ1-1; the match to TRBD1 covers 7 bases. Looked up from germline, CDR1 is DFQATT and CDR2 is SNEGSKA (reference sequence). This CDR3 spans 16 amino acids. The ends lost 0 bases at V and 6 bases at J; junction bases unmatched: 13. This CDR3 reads CSARDGTAIERSEAFF. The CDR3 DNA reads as TGCAGTGCTAGAGATGGGACAGCCATCGAAAGGTCTGAAGCTTTCTTT.

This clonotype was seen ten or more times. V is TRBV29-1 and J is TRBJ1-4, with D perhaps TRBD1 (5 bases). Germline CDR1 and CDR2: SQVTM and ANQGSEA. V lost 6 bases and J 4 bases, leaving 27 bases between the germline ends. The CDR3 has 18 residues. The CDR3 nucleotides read TGCAGCGTCCGGGGAGGGTCAGGGAGTGGTCGTTATAATGAAAAACTGTTTTTT. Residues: CSVRGGSGSGRYNEKLFF.

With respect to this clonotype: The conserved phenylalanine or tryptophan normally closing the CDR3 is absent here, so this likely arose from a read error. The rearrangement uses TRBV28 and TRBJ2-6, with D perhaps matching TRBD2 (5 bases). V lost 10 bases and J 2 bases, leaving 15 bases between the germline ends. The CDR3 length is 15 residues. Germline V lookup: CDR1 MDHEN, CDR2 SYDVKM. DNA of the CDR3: TGTGCCACCCTCAACACGGGGACTGGGGCCAACGTCCTGACTCTC. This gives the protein CATLNTGTGANVLTL.

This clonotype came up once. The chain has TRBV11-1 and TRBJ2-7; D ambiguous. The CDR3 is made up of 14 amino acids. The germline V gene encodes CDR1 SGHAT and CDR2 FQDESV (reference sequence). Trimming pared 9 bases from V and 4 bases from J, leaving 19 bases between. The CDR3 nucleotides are TGTGCCAGTAACTTCGAACCGGGTCGGTACGAGCAGTACTTC. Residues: CASNFEPGRYEQYF. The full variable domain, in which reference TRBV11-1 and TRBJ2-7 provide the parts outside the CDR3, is EAEVAQSPRYKITEKSQAVAFWCDPISGHATLYWYRQILGQGPELLVQFQDESVVDDSQLPKDRFSAERLKGVDSTLKIQPAELGDSAMYLCASNFEPGRYEQYFGPGTRLTVT.

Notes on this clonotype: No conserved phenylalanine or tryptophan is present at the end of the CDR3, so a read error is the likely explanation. The DNA for the CDR3 is TGCAGTGTGTCACCTCGGACTAGCGTTTACACAGATACTCAGTATTTA. Encoded protein: CSVSPRTSVYTDTQYL. The J gene is TRBJ2-3, the V gene TRBV20-1; 9 positions agree with TRBD2. This CDR3 contains 16 residues. Germline V gene data show CDR1 as DFQATT and CDR2 as SNEGSKA (reference sequence).

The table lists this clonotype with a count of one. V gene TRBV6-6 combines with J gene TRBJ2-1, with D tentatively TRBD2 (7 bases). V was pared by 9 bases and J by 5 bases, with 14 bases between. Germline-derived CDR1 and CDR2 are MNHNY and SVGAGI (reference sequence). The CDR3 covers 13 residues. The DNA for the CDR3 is TGTGCCAGGGGGAGGGACAACAACAATGAGCAGTTCTTC. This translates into CARGRDNNNEQFF.

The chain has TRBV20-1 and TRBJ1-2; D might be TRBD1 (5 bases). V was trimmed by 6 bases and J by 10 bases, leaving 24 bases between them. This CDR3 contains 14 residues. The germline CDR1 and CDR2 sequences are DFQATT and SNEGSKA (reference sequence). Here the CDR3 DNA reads TGCAGTGCAGTACTCCTCCGGGACTCAGTCGCCTACACCTTC. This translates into CSAVLLRDSVAYTF.

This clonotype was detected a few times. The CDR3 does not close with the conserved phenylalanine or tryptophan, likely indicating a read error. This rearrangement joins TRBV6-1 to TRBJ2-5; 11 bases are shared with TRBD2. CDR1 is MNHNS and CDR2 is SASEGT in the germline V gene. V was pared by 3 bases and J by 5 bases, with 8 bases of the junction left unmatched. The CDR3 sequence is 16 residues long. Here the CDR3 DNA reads TGTGCCAGCAGTGATCCCGGGACTAGCGGAGGGGAGACCCAGTACCTC. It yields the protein CASSDPGTSGGETQYL.

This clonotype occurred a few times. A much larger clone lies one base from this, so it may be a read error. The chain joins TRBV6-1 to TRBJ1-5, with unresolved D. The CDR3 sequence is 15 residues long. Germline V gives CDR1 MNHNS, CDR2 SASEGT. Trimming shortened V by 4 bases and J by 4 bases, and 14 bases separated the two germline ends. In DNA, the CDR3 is TGTGCCAGCAGTGGAGGGTACGGGGAAAATCAGCCCCAGCATTTT. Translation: CASSGGYGENQPQHF.

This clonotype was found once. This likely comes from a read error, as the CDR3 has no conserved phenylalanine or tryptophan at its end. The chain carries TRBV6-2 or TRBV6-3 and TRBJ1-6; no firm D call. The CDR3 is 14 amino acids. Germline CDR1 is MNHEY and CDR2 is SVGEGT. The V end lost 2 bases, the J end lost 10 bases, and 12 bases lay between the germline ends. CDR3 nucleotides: TGTGCCAGCAGTTACGAGGGAAAGAGATCACCCCTCCACATT. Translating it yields CASSYEGKRSPLHI.

Written as DNA, the CDR3 is TGTGCCAGCAGACGACCTGGCAGGCTACTCTCCTACGAGCAGTACGTC. Protein product: CASRRPGRLLSYEQYV. This chain joins TRBV28 and TRBJ2-7; D is unresolved. From germline, CDR1 is MDHEN and CDR2 SYDVKM. This CDR3 has 16 amino acids. Between the trimmed V and J ends, which lost 6 bases and 0 bases, there was a span of 18 bases.

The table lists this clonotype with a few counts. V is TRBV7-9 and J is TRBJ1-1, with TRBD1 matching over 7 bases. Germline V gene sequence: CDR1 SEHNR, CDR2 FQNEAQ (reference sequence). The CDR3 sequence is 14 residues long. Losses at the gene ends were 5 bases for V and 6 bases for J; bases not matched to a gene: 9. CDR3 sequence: CASSADRMLPEAFF. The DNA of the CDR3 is TGTGCCAGCAGCGCGGACAGGATGCTCCCTGAAGCTTTCTTT.